This is a list of T cell receptor beta chains from one sample in a study of T cell changes during pregnancy in multiple sclerosis. Clones were read by immunoSEQ multiplex PCR, and TCRdb kept only the in-frame ones, dropping some. The sample yields around 50,000 clones, roughly 91% seen once. The sample consisted of CD4+ T cells from peripheral blood mononuclear cells, taken in the third trimester of pregnancy. These receptors were taken from a female donor with multiple sclerosis, enrolled in a pregnancy study. The CDR3 runs from the conserved cysteine through the conserved F or W. D genes are given only for firm matches. For some rows the clone size is stated as once, few or many, or as a class when expanded; others skip it.

cdr3_nt,cdr3_aa,clone_size,d_call,v_call,j_call
TGTGCCAGCAACCGGGGGGGCTATCGGACAGATACGCAGTATTTT,CASNRGGYRTDTQYF,.,TRBD2,TRBV28,TRBJ2-3
TGTGCCAGCAGTCTTCAGGGACAACATCAGCCCCAGCATTTT,CASSLQGQHQPQHF,.,.,TRBV27,TRBJ1-5
TGTGCCAGCAGTACCCTGCGGCGCACGCAGTATTTT,CASSTLRRTQYF,.,.,TRBV6-1,TRBJ2-3
TGTGCCAGCAGCGAAGGACTAGCCTCCTACAATGAGCAGTTCTTC,CASSEGLASYNEQFF,.,TRBD2,TRBV11-2,TRBJ2-1
TGTGCCAGTAGTATAGTTGGTGTCGCTAGCGTCAGTGAGCAGTTCTTC,CASSIVGVASVSEQFF,.,.,TRBV19,TRBJ2-1
TGTGCCTCCTCGACCACGGGAAATCAGCCCCAGCATTTT,CASSTTGNQPQHF,.,.,TRBV19,TRBJ1-5
TGTGCCAGCAGCGTAGACCAACCAGGGCGGGGGGGCCGTGATACGCAGTATTTT,CASSVDQPGRGGRDTQYF,.,TRBD2,TRBV9,TRBJ2-3
TGTGCCACCGGCGGGATGACAGAGGGTTCACCCCTCCACTTT,CATGGMTEGSPLHF,.,.,TRBV27,TRBJ1-6
TGCGCCAGCAGCTGGGACAGGGGTTATTCACCCCTCCACTTT,CASSWDRGYSPLHF,.,TRBD1,TRBV5-1,TRBJ1-6
TGTGCCAGTAGTTTCGGGACAGGGACGGGTCTTGATGGCTACACCTTC,CASSFGTGTGLDGYTF,once,TRBD1,TRBV19,TRBJ1-2
TGTGCCAGCAGCCCGCTGTTAGGACAGGGAGGCGAGCAGTACTTC,CASSPLLGQGGEQYF,.,TRBD1,TRBV9,TRBJ2-7
TGCGCCAGCAGCTTGGCCCAAGGGGGCGGCACTGAAGCTTTCTTT,CASSLAQGGGTEAFF,.,TRBD1,TRBV5-1,TRBJ1-1
TGTGCCAGCAGGGGGCAACCGAACACCGGGGAGCTGTTTTTT,CASRGQPNTGELFF,.,.,TRBV6-1,TRBJ2-2
TGTGCCAGTAGTCCAGACAGGTGGGGCGCTGAAGCTTTCTTT,CASSPDRWGAEAFF,.,.,TRBV19,TRBJ1-1
TGCGCCAGCAGCCAAGCCGGGAGCAATCAGCCCCAGCATTTT,CASSQAGSNQPQHF,.,.,TRBV4-1,TRBJ1-5
TGCAGCGTTGAAGATCTCAGGGGATCTGGCTACACCTTC,CSVEDLRGSGYTF,.,.,TRBV29-1,TRBJ1-2
TGTGCCAGCAGCGCCCCACGACAGGGTTCCGACACTGAAGCTTTCTTT,CASSAPRQGSDTEAFF,once,TRBD1,TRBV9,TRBJ1-1
TGCAGCGCGGAGGACAGGGCAGGGAACTATGGCTACACCTTC,CSAEDRAGNYGYTF,.,TRBD1,TRBV29-1,TRBJ1-2
TGTGCCAGCAGTTACTCGAATGGGCTGTCTGGAAACACCATATATTTT,CASSYSNGLSGNTIYF,.,.,TRBV6-5,TRBJ1-3
TGTGCCAGTTCCAAACCGGGTAACACTGAAGCTTTCTTT,CASSKPGNTEAFF,.,.,TRBV19,TRBJ1-1
TGTGCTAGTGGTCGACAGTCTGGAAACACCATATATTTT,CASGRQSGNTIYF,.,.,TRBV12-5,TRBJ1-3